This record concerns one T cell receptor (beta chain) sequence. The antigen is undetermined. CDR3 length: 15 amino acids. From germline, CDR1 is SGHDT and CDR2 YYEEEE. Trimming took 1 base from V and 3 from J, leaving 10 bases between them. The entry originates in a study of vaccination effects on CD4 cells after COVID-19. Background on the study: Samples taken from three convalescent patients early and late after vaccination were obtained.

Sequenced by immunoSEQ multiplex PCR; TCRdb stores in-frame clones only, minus some. Of 15,000 or so clones listed, around 80% are singletons. Sequencing followed a ViraFEST assay step that expanded antigen-specific CD4+ T cells with viral peptide pools. The authors isolated CD4+ T cells after around nine days of culture. Confirmation by PCR established that the person had SARS-CoV-2 infection between March and December 2020. As their vaccination, participants received two doses of either BNT162b2 or mRNA-1273. In culture with 10 IU/ml IL-2 and about 10 ug/ml peptides, PBMC were grown at 1.5 million to 2.5 million per well.

Sequenced material: CD4+ T cells from PBMCs cultured with SARS-CoV-2 spike peptides, taken after COVID-19 vaccination. The J gene is TRBJ2-2, the V gene TRBV5-6; no clear D. This TCR derives from a human donor who had a prior SARS-CoV-2 infection. CDR3 coding DNA: TGTGCCAGCAGCTTGCTCAGATCTTACACCGGGGAGCTGTTTTTT. Encoded protein: CASSLLRSYTGELFF.